A few counts support the clone carrying this T cell receptor (beta chain). The antigen remains unidentified. CDR3 size: 15 residues. Germline assignment: CDR1 GTSNPN and CDR2 SVGIG (reference sequence). With V trimmed by 0 bases and J by 15 bases, 16 bases remained unmatched. The data were taken from a study of beta chain features in type 1 diabetes. Whole-study context: When patients were set against healthy donors, age, gender and cell yields were similar.

Whole-study findings and limits: Among patients with Type 1 diabetes, TCRB CDR3s were moderately but significantly shorter in every one of the four CD4+ subsets. A potential influence of HLA type upon TCRB rearrangement remained unresolved herein.

Every bit of the isolated RNA underwent reverse transcription, so sequencing read expressed TCRB transcripts. Some clones are missing from TCRdb's copy, which holds only in-frame ones; the method was immunoSEQ multiplex PCR. The sample lists 640,000 or so clones, around 15% seen once, with less than 0.04% in the top ten. Blood was drawn once from each donor into heparinised tubes. The draws averaged about 120 mL. Purity exceeded 95% in all sorted populations. The sequence derives from a man between 18 and 35 years old with type 1 diabetes. The specimen was naive CD4+ T cells from blood. The V call is TRBV30, the J call TRBJ2-1, with 8 bases lining up with TRBD2. CDR3: CAWSVRLAGQNMRFF. For the CDR3, the DNA is TGTGCCTGGAGTGTACGGTTAGCGGGGCAGAATATGAGGTTCTTC.